The clone carrying this T cell receptor (beta chain) was observed a few times. The CDR3 length is 12 residues. CDR1 LGHNT and CDR2 FRNRAP come from the germline V gene. Trimming cost V 4 bases and J 1 base, with 4 bases left between them. This entry comes from a study of T-cell memory formation after mild COVID-19. From the 5' RACE reads, TCRdb called clonotypes with MiXCR, one entry per CDR3 protein. Among approximately 300,000 distinct CDR3 sequences listed, approximately 19% were seen once. This receptor was taken from a young man who had mild COVID-19 (a few samples of this study predate the infection). Cell type and time point are not known. Source material: PBMCs or a T cell subset sorted from them (not recorded which). The rearrangement uses TRBV12-5 and TRBJ1-1, with D unresolved. The CDR3 sequence: CASGWGNTEAFF. In DNA, the CDR3 is TGTGCTAGTGGTTGGGGGAACACTGAAGCTTTCTTT. The full variable domain, in which reference TRBV12-5 and TRBJ1-1 provide the parts outside the CDR3, is DARVTQTPRHKVTEMGQEVTMRCQPILGHNTVFWYRQTMMQGLELLAYFRNRAPLDDSGMPKDRFSAEMPDATLATLKIQPSEPRDSAVYFCASGWGNTEAFFGQGTRLTVV.